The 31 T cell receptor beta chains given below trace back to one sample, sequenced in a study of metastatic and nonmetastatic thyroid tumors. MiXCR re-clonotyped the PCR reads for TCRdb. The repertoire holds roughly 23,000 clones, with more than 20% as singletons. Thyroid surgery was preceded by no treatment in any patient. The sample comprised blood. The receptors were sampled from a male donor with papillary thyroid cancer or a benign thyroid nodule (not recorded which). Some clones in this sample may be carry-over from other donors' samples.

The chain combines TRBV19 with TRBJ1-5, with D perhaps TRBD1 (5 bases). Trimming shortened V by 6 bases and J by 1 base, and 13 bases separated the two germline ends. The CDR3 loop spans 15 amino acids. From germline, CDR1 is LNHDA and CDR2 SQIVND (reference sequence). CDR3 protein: CASSRGGGSNQPQHF. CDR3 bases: TGTGCCAGTAGCCGGGGGGGGGGGAGCAATCAGCCCCAGCATTTT.

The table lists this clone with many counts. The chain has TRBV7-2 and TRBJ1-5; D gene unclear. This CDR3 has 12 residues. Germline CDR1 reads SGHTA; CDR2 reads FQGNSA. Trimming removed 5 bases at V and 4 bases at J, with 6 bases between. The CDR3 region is CASSPRNQPQHF. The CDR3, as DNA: TGTGCCAGCAGCCCTCGGAATCAGCCCCAGCATTTT. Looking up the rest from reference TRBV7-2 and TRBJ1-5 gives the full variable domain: GAGVSQSPSNKVTEKGKDVELRCDPISGHTALYWYRQSLGQGLEFLIYFQGNSAPDKSGLPSDRFSAERTGGSVSTLTIQRTQQEDSAVYLCASSPRNQPQHFGDGTRLSIL.

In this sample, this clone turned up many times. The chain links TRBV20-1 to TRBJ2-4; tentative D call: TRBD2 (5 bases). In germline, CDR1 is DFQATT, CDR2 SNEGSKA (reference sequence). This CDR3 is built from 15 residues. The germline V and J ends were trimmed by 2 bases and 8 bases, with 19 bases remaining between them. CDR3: CSARSGARSMDIQYF. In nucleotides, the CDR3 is TGCAGTGCTAGAAGCGGTGCGAGGTCGATGGACATTCAGTACTTC.

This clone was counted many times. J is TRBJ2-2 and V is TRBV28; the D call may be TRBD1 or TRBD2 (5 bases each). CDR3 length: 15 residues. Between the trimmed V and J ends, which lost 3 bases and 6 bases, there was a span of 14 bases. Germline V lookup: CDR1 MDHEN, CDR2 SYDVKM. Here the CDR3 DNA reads TGTGCCAGCAGTTTTGATTCTGAGGGGTCCGGGGAGCTGTTTTTT. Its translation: CASSFDSEGSGELFF.

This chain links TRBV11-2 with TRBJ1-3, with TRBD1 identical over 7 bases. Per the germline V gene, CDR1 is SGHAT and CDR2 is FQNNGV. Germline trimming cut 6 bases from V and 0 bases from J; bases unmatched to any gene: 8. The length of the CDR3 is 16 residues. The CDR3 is CASRMGQSVSGNTIYF. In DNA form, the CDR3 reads TGTGCCAGCAGAATGGGACAGTCGGTCTCTGGAAACACCATATATTTT.

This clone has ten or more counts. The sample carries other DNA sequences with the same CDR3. CDR3 in DNA: TGTGCCAGCAGCGTTTCGACAGGGGACTACTACGAGCAGTACTTC. It yields the protein CASSVSTGDYYEQYF. The chain recombines TRBV7-9 with TRBJ2-7; a possible D gene is TRBD1 (8 bases). This CDR3 comprises 15 residues. V was trimmed by 5 bases and J by 3 bases, leaving 17 bases between them. The germline V gene has CDR1 SEHNR and CDR2 FQNEAQ (reference sequence).

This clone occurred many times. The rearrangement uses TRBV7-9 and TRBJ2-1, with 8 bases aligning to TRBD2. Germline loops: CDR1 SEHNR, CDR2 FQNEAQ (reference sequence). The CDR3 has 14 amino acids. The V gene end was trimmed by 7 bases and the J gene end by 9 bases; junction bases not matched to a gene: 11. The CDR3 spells CASNPPGGPGEQFF. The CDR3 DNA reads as TGTGCCAGCAACCCACCGGGGGGGCCGGGTGAGCAGTTCTTC.

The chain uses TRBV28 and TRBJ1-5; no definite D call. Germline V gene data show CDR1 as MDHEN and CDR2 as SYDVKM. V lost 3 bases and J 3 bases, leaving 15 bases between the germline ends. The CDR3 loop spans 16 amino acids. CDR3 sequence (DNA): TGTGCCAGCAGTTTGGTATGGGAGAGGCTCAATCAGCCCCAGCATTTT. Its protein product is CASSLVWERLNQPQHF.

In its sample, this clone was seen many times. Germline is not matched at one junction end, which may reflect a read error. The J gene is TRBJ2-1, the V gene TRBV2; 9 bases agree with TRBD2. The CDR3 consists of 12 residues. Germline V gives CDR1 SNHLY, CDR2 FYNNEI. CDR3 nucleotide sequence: TGTGCCAGCACCTCTGGGGGCGGGAGGGCGGTCTTC. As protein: CASTSGGGRAVF. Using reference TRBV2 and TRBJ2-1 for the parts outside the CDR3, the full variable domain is EPEVTQTPSHQVTQMGQEVILRCVPISNHLYFYWYRQILGQKVEFLVSFYNNEISEKSEIFDDQFSVERPDGSNFTLKIRSTKLEDSAMYFCASTSGGGRAVFGPGTRLTVL.

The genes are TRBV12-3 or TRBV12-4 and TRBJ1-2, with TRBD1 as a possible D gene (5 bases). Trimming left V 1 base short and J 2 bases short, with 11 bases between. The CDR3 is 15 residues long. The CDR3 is CASSLGTQENYGYTF. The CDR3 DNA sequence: TGTGCCAGCAGTTTAGGGACACAAGAGAACTATGGCTACACCTTC.

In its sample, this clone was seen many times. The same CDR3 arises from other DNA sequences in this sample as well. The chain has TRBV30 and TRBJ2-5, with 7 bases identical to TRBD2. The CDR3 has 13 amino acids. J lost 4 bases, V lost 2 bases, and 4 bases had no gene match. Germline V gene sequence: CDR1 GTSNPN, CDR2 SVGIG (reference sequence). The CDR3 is CAWSWGGGETQYF. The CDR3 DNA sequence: TGTGCCTGGAGTTGGGGGGGAGGAGAGACCCAGTACTTC.

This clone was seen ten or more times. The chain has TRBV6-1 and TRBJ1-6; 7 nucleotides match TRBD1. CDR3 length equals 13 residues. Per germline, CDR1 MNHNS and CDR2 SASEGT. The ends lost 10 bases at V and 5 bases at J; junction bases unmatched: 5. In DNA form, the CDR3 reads TGTGCCACTCGGACAGGTGATAATTCACCCCTCCACTTT. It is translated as CATRTGDNSPLHF.

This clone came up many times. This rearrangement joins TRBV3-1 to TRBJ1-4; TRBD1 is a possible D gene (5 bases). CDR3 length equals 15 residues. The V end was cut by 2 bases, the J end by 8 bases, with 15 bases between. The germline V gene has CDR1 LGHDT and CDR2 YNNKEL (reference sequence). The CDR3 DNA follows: TGTGCCAGCAGCCAACGGGGCCCCCGCTGGGAAAAACTGTTTTTT. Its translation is CASSQRGPRWEKLFF.

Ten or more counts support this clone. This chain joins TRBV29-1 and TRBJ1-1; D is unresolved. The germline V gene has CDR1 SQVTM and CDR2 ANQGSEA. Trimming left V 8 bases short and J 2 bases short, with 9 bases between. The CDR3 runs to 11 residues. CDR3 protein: CSFYKNTEAFF. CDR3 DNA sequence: TGCAGCTTCTACAAAAACACTGAAGCTTTCTTT. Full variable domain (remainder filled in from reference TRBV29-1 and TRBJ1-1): SAVISQKPSRDICQRGTSLTIQCQVDSQVTMMFWYRQQPGQSLTLIATANQGSEATYESGFVIDKFPISRPNLTFSTLTVSNMSPEDSSIYLCSFYKNTEAFFGQGTRLTVV.

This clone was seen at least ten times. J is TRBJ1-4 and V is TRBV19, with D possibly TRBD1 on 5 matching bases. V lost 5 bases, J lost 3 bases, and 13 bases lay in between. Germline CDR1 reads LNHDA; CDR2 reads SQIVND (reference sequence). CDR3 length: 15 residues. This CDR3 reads CASSGAGTSNEKLFF. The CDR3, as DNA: TGTGCCAGTAGTGGAGCAGGGACCTCTAATGAAAAACTGTTTTTT.

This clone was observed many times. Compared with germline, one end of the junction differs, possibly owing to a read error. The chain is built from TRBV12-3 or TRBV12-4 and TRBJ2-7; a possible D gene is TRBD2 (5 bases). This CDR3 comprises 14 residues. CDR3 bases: TGTGCCAGCGGTTTAAATCCAGGCCCGGGGGAGCAGTACTTC. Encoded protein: CASGLNPGPGEQYF.

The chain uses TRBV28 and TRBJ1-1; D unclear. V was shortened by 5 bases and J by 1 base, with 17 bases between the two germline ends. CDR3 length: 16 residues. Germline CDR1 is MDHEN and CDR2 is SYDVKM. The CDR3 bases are TGTGCCAGCAGTCCCATGGCGACTGTAAGGAACACTGAAGCTTTCTTT. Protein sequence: CASSPMATVRNTEAFF.

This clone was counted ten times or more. The chain's CDR3 is CASSPRTGNSYEQYF. CDR3 DNA: TGTGCCAGCTCACCCCGGACAGGGAACTCCTACGAGCAGTACTTC. The chain has TRBV18 and TRBJ2-7, with 8 bases fitting TRBD1. Unmatched junction bases numbered 4, after V lost 3 bases and J lost 0 bases. This CDR3 has 15 residues. The germline V gene encodes CDR1 KGHSH and CDR2 LQKENI.

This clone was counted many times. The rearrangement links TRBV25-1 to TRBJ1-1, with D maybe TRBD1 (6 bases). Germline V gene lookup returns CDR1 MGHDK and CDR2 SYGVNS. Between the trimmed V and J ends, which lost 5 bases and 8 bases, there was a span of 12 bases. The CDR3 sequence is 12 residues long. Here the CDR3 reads CASSPRGGEAFF. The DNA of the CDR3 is TGTGCCAGCAGTCCGAGAGGGGGGGAAGCTTTCTTT.

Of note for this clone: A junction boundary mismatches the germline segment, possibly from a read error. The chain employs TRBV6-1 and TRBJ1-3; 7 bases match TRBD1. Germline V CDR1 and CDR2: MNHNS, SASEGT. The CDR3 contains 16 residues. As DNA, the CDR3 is TGTGCCAGCAGTCCACGACAGGGACGCTCTGGAAGCACCATATATTTT. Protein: CASSPRQGRSGSTIYF.

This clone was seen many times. In nucleotides, the CDR3 is TGTGCCAGCAGTCTGCAGACAATTGGAACCTATGGCTACACCTTC. Its protein product is CASSLQTIGTYGYTF. The chain combines TRBV12-3 or TRBV12-4 with TRBJ1-2; D unclear. Trimming removed 5 bases from V and 4 bases from J, with 17 bases in between. The CDR3 has 15 amino acids.

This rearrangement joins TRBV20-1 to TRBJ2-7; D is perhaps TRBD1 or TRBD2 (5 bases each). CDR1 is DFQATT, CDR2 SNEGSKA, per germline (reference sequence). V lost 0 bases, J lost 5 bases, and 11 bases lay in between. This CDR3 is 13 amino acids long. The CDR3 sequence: CSARDTRGNEQYF. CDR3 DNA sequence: TGCAGTGCTAGAGATACCCGGGGCAACGAGCAGTACTTC.

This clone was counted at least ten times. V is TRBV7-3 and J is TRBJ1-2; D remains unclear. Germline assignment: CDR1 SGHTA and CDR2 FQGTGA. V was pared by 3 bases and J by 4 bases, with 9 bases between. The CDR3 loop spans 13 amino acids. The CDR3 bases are TGTGCCAGCAGCTTGCAGGAGGGCTATGGCTACACCTTC. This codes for CASSLQEGYGYTF. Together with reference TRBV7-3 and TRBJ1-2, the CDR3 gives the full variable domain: GAGVSQTPSNKVTEKGKYVELRCDPISGHTALYWYRQSLGQGPEFLIYFQGTGAADDSGLPNDRFFAVRPEGSVSTLKIQRTERGDSAVYLCASSLQEGYGYTFGSGTRLTVV.

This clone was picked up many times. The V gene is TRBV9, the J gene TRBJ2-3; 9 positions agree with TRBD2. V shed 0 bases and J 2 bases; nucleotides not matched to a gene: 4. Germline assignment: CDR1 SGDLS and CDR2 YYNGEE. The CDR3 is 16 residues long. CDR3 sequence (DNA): TGTGCCAGCAGCGTAGCAAGACTAGCGGACACAGATACGCAGTATTTT. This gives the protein CASSVARLADTDTQYF.

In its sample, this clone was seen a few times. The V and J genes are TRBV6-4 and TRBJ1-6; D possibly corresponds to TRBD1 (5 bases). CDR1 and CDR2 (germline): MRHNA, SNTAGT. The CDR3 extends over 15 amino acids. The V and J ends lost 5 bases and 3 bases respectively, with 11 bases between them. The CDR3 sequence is CASSSLGDYNSPLHF. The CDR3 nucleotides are TGTGCCAGCAGTTCTTTGGGGGACTATAATTCACCCCTCCACTTT.

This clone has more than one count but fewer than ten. The CDR3 coding sequence is TGTGCCAGCAGTCCATCCTCACAGGGCTACGAGCAGTACTTC. Amino acids: CASSPSSQGYEQYF. The gene calls are TRBV28 and TRBJ2-7; D perhaps matches TRBD1 (6 bases). Trimming took 5 bases from V and 3 from J, leaving 14 bases between them. The CDR3 is 14 residues long. Germline V gives CDR1 MDHEN, CDR2 SYDVKM.

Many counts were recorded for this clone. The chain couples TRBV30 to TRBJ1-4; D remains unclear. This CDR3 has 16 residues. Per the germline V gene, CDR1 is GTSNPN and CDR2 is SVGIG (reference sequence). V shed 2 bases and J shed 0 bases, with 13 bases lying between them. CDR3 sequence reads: CAWSRGSTATNEKLFF. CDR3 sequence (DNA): TGTGCCTGGAGTCGGGGTAGTACAGCAACTAATGAAAAACTGTTTTTT.

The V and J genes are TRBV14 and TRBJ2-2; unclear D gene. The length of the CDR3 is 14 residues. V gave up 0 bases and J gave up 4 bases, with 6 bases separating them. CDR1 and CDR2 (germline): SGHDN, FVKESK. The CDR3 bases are TGTGCCAGCAGCCAAGAACACTTCACCGGGGAGCTGTTTTTT. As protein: CASSQEHFTGELFF.

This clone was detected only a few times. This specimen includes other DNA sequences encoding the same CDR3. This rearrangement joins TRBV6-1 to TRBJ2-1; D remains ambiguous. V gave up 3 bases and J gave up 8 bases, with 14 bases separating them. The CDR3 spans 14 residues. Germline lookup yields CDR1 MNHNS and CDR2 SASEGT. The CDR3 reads CASSEGFGRDEQFF. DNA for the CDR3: TGTGCCAGCAGTGAGGGCTTCGGTAGGGATGAGCAGTTCTTC.

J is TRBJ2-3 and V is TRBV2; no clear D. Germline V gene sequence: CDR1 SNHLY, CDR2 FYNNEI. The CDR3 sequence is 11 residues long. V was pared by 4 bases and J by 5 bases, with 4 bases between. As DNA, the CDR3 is TGTGCCAGCAGTGTCGGAGATACGCAGTATTTT. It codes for CASSVGDTQYF.

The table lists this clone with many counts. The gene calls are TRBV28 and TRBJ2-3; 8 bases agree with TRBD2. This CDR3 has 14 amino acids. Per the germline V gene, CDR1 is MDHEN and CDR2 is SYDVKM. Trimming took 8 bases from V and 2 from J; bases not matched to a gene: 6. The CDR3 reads CASRSGGFTDTQYF. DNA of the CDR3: TGTGCCAGCCGGAGCGGGGGTTTCACAGATACGCAGTATTTT.